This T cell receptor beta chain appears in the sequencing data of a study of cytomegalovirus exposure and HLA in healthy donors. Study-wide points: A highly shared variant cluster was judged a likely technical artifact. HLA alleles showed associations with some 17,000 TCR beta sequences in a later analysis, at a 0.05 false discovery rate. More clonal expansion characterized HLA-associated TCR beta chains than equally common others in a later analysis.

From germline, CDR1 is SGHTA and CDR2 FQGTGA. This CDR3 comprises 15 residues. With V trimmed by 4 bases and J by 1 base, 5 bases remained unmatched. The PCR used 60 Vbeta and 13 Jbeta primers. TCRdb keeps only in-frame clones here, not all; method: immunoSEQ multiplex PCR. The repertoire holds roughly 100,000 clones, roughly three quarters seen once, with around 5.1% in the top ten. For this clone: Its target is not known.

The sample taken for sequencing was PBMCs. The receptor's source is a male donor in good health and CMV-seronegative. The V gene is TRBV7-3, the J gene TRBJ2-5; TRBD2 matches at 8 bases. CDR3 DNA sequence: TGTGCCAGCAGCTCAGGACTAGCCTTCCAAGAGACCCAGTACTTC. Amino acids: CASSSGLAFQETQYF. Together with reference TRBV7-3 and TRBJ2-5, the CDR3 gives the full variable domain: GAGVSQTPSNKVTEKGKYVELRCDPISGHTALYWYRQSLGQGPEFLIYFQGTGAADDSGLPNDRFFAVRPEGSVSTLKIQRTERGDSAVYLCASSSGLAFQETQYFGPGTRLLVL.